A single T cell receptor beta chain is shown here with its context. Its antigen remains unknown. The time point was: persistent/refractory GD, antithyroid drugs over 5 years with positive TRAb. Isolated PBMC RNA provided the starting material for the TCR library. This sample was included in a study of regulatory T cells in long-lasting Graves disease. In the study overall: Persistent Graves' disease required over 5 years of antithyroid drugs and positive TSH receptor antibodies.

Construction of TCR beta libraries relied on iRepertoire HTBI primers and on Arm-PCR targeting CDR3 regions. A single record per CDR3 protein comes from TCRdb applying MiXCR to the multiplex PCR reads. This sample has about 660,000 distinct CDR3 sequences; 25% to 35% occur once, and the top ten carry under 55%. Study findings and constraints: Relative to new patients (roughly 970), persistent patients exhibited greater sharing of public clonotypes (more than 2,500). Thyroid tissue went unstudied; only peripheral blood was examined.

CDR1 is SGHRS and CDR2 is YFSETQ in the germline V gene. Unmatched junction bases numbered 9, after V lost 0 bases and J lost 4 bases. The CDR3 runs to 16 residues. This clonotype was obtained from a female donor with Graves disease. Here the sequenced sample was peripheral blood mononuclear cells (PBMCs), taken when the disease was refractory, from a patient treated with antithyroid drugs. This chain connects TRBV5-1 to TRBJ1-1, with 7 bases matching TRBD1. The CDR3 DNA follows: TGCGCCAGCAGCTTGGGTGCAGGGGGAGGAGGCACTGAAGCTTTCTTT. The encoded protein is CASSLGAGGGGTEAFF.